These 14 T cell receptor beta chains came from one sample sequenced in a study of CD8+ T cells in alopecia areata. Isolated RNA was reverse transcribed into cDNA used as the sequencing template. Produced via immunoSEQ multiplex PCR; TCRdb's table is partial and in-frame only. This sample has approximately 130,000 clones, with around 45% found just once. Specimen: NKG2D-low CD8+ T cells sorted from blood. These receptors all stem from a human donor with alopecia areata.

This rearrangement joins TRBV29-1 to TRBJ2-1; D remains unclear. Looked up from germline, CDR1 is SQVTM and CDR2 is ANQGSEA. Between the trimmed V and J ends, which lost 5 bases and 0 bases, there was a span of 11 bases. The length of the CDR3 is 14 residues. For the CDR3, the DNA is TGCAGCGTTTCAGTGGGTGCCTCCTACAATGAGCAGTTCTTC. It specifies CSVSVGASYNEQFF.

This clone has more than one count but fewer than ten. This sequence joins TRBV20-1 and TRBJ2-1; unclear D gene. Trimming removed 6 bases from V and 4 bases from J, with 4 bases in between. The CDR3 sequence is 10 residues long. CDR1 is DFQATT, CDR2 SNEGSKA, per germline (reference sequence). CDR3 sequence: CSANYNEQFF. The CDR3, as DNA: TGCAGTGCGAATTACAATGAGCAGTTCTTC.

A single count supports this clone. The gene calls are TRBV30 and TRBJ2-7, with D maybe TRBD1 (6 bases). The CDR3 extends over 12 amino acids. V was pared by 4 bases and J by 6 bases, with 13 bases between. The germline CDR1 and CDR2 sequences are GTSNPN and SVGIG (reference sequence). In DNA, the CDR3 is TGTGCCTGGACCTCGCAGGGGTCCGAGCAGTACTTC. Translation gives CAWTSQGSEQYF. The full variable domain, with the rest looked up from reference TRBV30 and TRBJ2-7, is SQTIHQWPATLVQPVGSPLSLECTVEGTSNPNLYWYRQAAGRGLQLLFYSVGIGQISSEVPQNLSASRPQDRQFILSSKKLLLSDSGFYLCAWTSQGSEQYFGPGTRLTVT.

Of note for this clone: At one of its ends the junction is not consistent with the germline gene, which may arise from a read error. V and J are TRBV30 and TRBJ2-7; the D gene could be TRBD1 or TRBD2 (5 bases each). This CDR3 is built from 13 residues. Germline loops: CDR1 GTSNPN, CDR2 SVGIG (reference sequence). CDR3 nucleotide sequence: TGTGTCTGGAGTTTGCAGACTGGTGGGACCAGGCACTTC. Translated: CVWSLQTGGTRHF.

V usage is TRBV29-1 and J usage is TRBJ1-1; D is ambiguous. Per germline, CDR1 SQVTM and CDR2 ANQGSEA. V was cut by 2 bases and J by 2 bases, with 9 bases left in between. CDR3 length: 13 amino acids. CDR3 coding DNA: TGCAGCGTTGAAAATGGGCAAAACACTGAAGCTTTCTTT. This sequence encodes CSVENGQNTEAFF.

This clone came up once. V is TRBV6-1 and J is TRBJ2-5; a possible D gene is TRBD2 (6 bases). This CDR3 is built from 15 residues. The V end was cut by 1 base, the J end by 0 bases, with 9 bases between. Germline CDR1 and CDR2: MNHNS and SASEGT. The CDR3 sequence is CASSEDPGDQETQYF. CDR3 coding DNA: TGTGCCAGCAGTGAAGATCCGGGAGACCAAGAGACCCAGTACTTC.

This clone turned up a few times. The chain couples TRBV19 to TRBJ2-1; D call uncertain. The V gene lost 10 bases and the J gene lost 7 bases, with 14 bases spanning the gap. The CDR3 has 12 residues. Germline CDR1 and CDR2: LNHDA and SQIVND (reference sequence). The CDR3 sequence: CATSMGRNEQFF. CDR3 coding DNA: TGTGCCACCAGCATGGGTCGGAATGAGCAGTTCTTC.

The chain combines TRBV27 with TRBJ1-2; 7 positions match TRBD1. The trim removed 9 bases at V and 4 bases at J, leaving 5 bases unmatched. CDR3 size: 12 residues. Germline V gene data show CDR1 as MNHEY and CDR2 as SMNVEV (reference sequence). CDR3 sequence reads: CARKGAGYGYTF. The DNA of the CDR3 is TGTGCCAGGAAGGGGGCAGGCTATGGCTACACCTTC.

This clone occurred a few times. This chain links TRBV29-1 with TRBJ2-5, with 9 bases identical to TRBD2. Germline CDR1 SQVTM, CDR2 ANQGSEA. V gave up 3 bases and J gave up 4 bases; unmatched junction bases: 6. This CDR3 spans 14 amino acids. The DNA for the CDR3 is TGCAGCGTTGAGTTAGCGGGAGTCCTAGAGACCCAGTACTTC. Encoded protein: CSVELAGVLETQYF.

A few counts support this clone. The V and J genes are TRBV28 and TRBJ2-7; 9 bases fit TRBD1. The CDR3 runs to 14 residues. Germline V gives CDR1 MDHEN, CDR2 SYDVKM. The J segment lost 2 bases and the V segment lost 3 bases, leaving 2 bases of the junction unmatched. CDR3 region: CASSLDRGAYEQYF. CDR3 DNA: TGTGCCAGCAGTTTGGACAGGGGTGCCTACGAGCAGTACTTC.

The V gene is TRBV30, the J gene TRBJ2-1, with D uncertain. The CDR3 has 13 residues. Germline loops: CDR1 GTSNPN, CDR2 SVGIG (reference sequence). V was clipped by 2 bases and J by 4 bases, with 9 bases between them. In DNA, the CDR3 is TGTGCCTGGAGTTCTACCCGTTACAATGAGCAGTTCTTC. Residues: CAWSSTRYNEQFF.

The chain employs TRBV27 and TRBJ2-7; perhaps TRBD1 as D (6 bases). This CDR3 spans 13 amino acids. Trimming cost V 6 bases and J 1 base, with 10 bases left between them. CDR1 MNHEY and CDR2 SMNVEV come from the germline V gene (reference sequence). This CDR3 is CASSLTGSYEQYF. The CDR3 DNA reads TGTGCCAGCAGCTTAACAGGGTCCTACGAGCAGTACTTC.

This clone was detected only a few times. V is TRBV19 and J is TRBJ2-7, with D unresolved. The CDR3 loop spans 13 amino acids. V was cut by 0 bases and J by 2 bases, with 5 bases left in between. In germline, CDR1 is LNHDA, CDR2 SQIVND (reference sequence). CDR3 in DNA: TGTGCCAGTAGTATAGAGGCAGCCTACGAGCAGTACTTC. Protein: CASSIEAAYEQYF.

V usage is TRBV4-1 and J usage is TRBJ2-7, with TRBD2 identical over 9 bases. This CDR3 contains 16 residues. The germline V gene encodes CDR1 MGHRA and CDR2 YSYEKL. The junction had 10 bases not matched to a gene; V was cut back by 6 bases and J by 1 base. CDR3 protein: CASSPILTSGSYEQYF. The CDR3 DNA follows: TGCGCCAGCAGTCCCATCTTGACTAGCGGTTCCTACGAGCAGTACTTC.